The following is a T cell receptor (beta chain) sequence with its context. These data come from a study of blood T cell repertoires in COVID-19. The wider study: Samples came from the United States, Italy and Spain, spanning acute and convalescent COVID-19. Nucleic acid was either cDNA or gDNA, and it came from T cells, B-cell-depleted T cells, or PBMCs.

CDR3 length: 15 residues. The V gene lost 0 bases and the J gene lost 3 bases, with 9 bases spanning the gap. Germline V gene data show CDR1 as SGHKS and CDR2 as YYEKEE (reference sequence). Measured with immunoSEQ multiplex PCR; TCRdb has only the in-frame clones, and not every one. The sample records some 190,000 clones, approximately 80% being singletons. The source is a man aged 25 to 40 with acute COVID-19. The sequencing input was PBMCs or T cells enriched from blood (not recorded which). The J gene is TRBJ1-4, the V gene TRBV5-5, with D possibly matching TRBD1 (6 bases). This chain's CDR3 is CASSLGQGSNEKLFF. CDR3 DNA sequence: TGTGCCAGCAGCTTGGGGCAGGGGTCTAATGAAAAACTGTTTTTT.